This entry concerns a single T cell receptor (beta chain). These data are taken from a study of T cell repertoires in cytomegalovirus infection. Using its own MiXCR run on the reads, TCRdb lists one record per CDR3 protein. The repertoire holds 400,000 to 550,000 distinct CDR3 sequences, with 11% as singletons. This clonotype was sampled from a human donor in good health (CMV status not recorded). Some clones in this sample may be carry-over from other donors' samples. Sequenced input: PBMCs.

The CDR3 region has the DNA TGCAGTGCCACTAGCGGGGGATTCTACGAGCAGTACTTC. Encoded protein: CSATSGGFYEQYF. The chain is built from TRBV20-1 and TRBJ2-7; 11 bases fit TRBD2. With 6 bases clipped from V and 3 bases from J, the junction kept 4 bases outside the gene matches. The germline V gene encodes CDR1 DFQATT and CDR2 SNEGSKA (reference sequence). This CDR3 contains 13 residues.